This is a list of T cell receptor beta chains from one sample in a study of read filtering for tumor transcriptome and immune sequencing. TCRdb reprocessed the reads with MiXCR, giving one entry per CDR3 protein. The table shows 50,000 to 65,000 distinct CDR3 sequences, with about 12% occurring only once. Source material: a population of CD138-negative cells sorted from bone marrow. The receptors originated from a donor over 35 with multiple myeloma. Each CDR3 is given with its conserved first and last residue. D genes are given only for firm matches. Where a row states a size, it is once, few, many or the class of an expanded clone; other rows omit it.

CDR3 protein | CDR3 DNA | V gene | clone size | J gene | D gene
CASSSQTSGRETQYF | TGTGCCAGCAGCTCCCAGACTAGCGGTAGGGAGACCCAGTACTTC | TRBV7-2 | many | TRBJ2-5 | TRBD2
CAWKPPGLAFNEQFF | TGTGCCTGGAAACCACCGGGACTAGCGTTTAATGAGCAGTTCTTC | TRBV30 | many | TRBJ2-1 | TRBD2
CASKLAGGEQFF | TGTGCCAGCAAACTAGCGGGGGGTGAGCAGTTCTTC | TRBV2 | many | TRBJ2-1 | TRBD2
CASISRGRATKAFF | TGTGCCAGCATTTCCAGGGGTCGGGCTACTAAAGCTTTCTTT | TRBV28 | NA | TRBJ1-1 | NA
CASSVESGGAADTQYF | TGTGCCAGCAGCGTAGAGAGCGGGGGGGCAGCAGATACGCAGTATTTT | TRBV9 | many | TRBJ2-3 | TRBD2
CSGEVLEGGGYEQYF | TGCAGTGGCGAGGTATTAGAAGGGGGAGGCTACGAGCAGTACTTC | TRBV20-1 | few | TRBJ2-7 | NA
CASTRQGSNEQFF | TGTGCCAGCACCCGACAGGGGAGCAATGAGCAGTTCTTC | TRBV6-6 | many | TRBJ2-1 | TRBD1
CASSQEGRGLSSGYTF | TGTGCCAGCAGCCAAGAAGGAAGGGGACTTAGCTCTGGCTACACCTTC | TRBV4-1 | medium-sized | TRBJ1-2 | NA
CASSFRGLHYNEQFF | TGTGCCAGCAGCTTTCGGGGGCTCCACTACAATGAGCAGTTCTTC | TRBV7-2 | many | TRBJ2-1 | NA
CASSPGWTGVIEQYF | TGCGCCAGCAGCCCGGGGTGGACAGGGGTAATCGAGCAGTACTTC | TRBV5-1 | NA | TRBJ2-7 | TRBD1
CASSVTSQSNEKLFF | TGCGCCAGCAGCGTAACCTCGCAGTCGAATGAAAAACTGTTTTTT | TRBV5-1 | many | TRBJ1-4 | NA
CASSFRDKGSEQYF | TGTGCCAGCAGCTTTCGGGACAAGGGGAGCGAGCAGTACTTC | TRBV7-9 | many | TRBJ2-7 | NA
CASSKGETVSYEQYF | TGTGCCAGCAGCAAAGGGGAGACAGTCTCCTACGAGCAGTACTTC | TRBV21-1 | NA | TRBJ2-7 | NA
CASSQDQFQPQHF | TGTGCCAGCAGCCAAGACCAGTTTCAGCCCCAGCATTTT | TRBV3-1 | many | TRBJ1-5 | NA
CSVGGRMADTQYF | TGCAGCGTTGGTGGTAGAATGGCAGATACGCAGTATTTT | TRBV29-1 | few | TRBJ2-3 | NA
CASSLVPSQETQYF | TGCGCCAGCAGCTTGGTCCCTAGCCAAGAGACCCAGTACTTC | TRBV5-1 | many | TRBJ2-5 | NA
CASSSGLAGQETQYF | TGTGCCAGCAGCTCTGGACTAGCGGGGCAAGAGACCCAGTACTTC | TRBV11-2 | many | TRBJ2-5 | TRBD2
CANTLSGTWGVDEQYF | TGTGCCAACACCCTATCCGGGACATGGGGAGTCGACGAGCAGTACTTC | TRBV28 | few | TRBJ2-7 | NA
CASKRAPGTEAFF | TGTGCCAGCAAAAGGGCCCCAGGTACTGAAGCTTTCTTT | TRBV2 | many | TRBJ1-1 | NA
CASSLGTEMSYEQYF | TGTGCCAGCAGCTTGGGGACAGAGATGTCCTACGAGCAGTACTTC | TRBV7-9 | NA | TRBJ2-7 | TRBD1
CAISERGGNTGELFF | TGTGCCATCAGTGAGCGGGGGGGCAACACCGGGGAGCTGTTTTTT | TRBV10-3 | NA | TRBJ2-2 | TRBD2
CASSEFRENTEAFF | TGTGCCAGCAGTGAATTTCGGGAGAACACTGAAGCTTTCTTT | TRBV6-1 | many | TRBJ1-1 | NA
CACSYSENTEAFF | TGTGCCTGCAGTTATTCAGAGAACACTGAAGCTTTCTTT | TRBV6-5 | once | TRBJ1-1 | NA
CASSPLNRFSYEQYF | TGTGCCAGCAGCCCCCTGAACAGGTTCTCCTACGAGCAGTACTTC | TRBV9 | NA | TRBJ2-7 | NA
CASSWEGISNQPQHF | TGCGCCAGCAGCTGGGAGGGGATTAGCAATCAGCCCCAGCATTTT | TRBV5-1 | many | TRBJ1-5 | NA
CASSTWGSGGLETQYF | TGTGCCAGTAGTACCTGGGGTAGCGGGGGTTTGGAGACCCAGTACTTC | TRBV19 | NA | TRBJ2-5 | TRBD2
CASSREVPSEETQFF | TGCGCCAGCAGCAGGGAGGTTCCCAGCGAAGAGACACAGTTCTTC | TRBV5-1 | NA | TRBJ2-1 | NA
CASRGQLSSGNTIYF | TGTGCCAGCAGGGGCCAATTGAGCTCTGGAAACACCATATATTTT | TRBV12-3/TRBV12-4 | few | TRBJ1-3 | NA
CASSLGGPMNTEAFF | TGTGCCAGCAGCTTAGGGGGGCCGATGAACACTGAAGCTTTCTTT | TRBV7-9 | many | TRBJ1-1 | NA
CASSHPDSCNEQFF | TGCGCCAGCAGCCACCCGGACAGCTGCAATGAGCAGTTCTTC | TRBV4-1 | NA | TRBJ2-1 | NA
CASSYSGGGGGGTDTQYF | TGTGCCAGCAGTTACTCTGGGGGGGGTGGAGGGGGCACAGATACGCAGTATTTT | TRBV6-5 | NA | TRBJ2-3 | TRBD2